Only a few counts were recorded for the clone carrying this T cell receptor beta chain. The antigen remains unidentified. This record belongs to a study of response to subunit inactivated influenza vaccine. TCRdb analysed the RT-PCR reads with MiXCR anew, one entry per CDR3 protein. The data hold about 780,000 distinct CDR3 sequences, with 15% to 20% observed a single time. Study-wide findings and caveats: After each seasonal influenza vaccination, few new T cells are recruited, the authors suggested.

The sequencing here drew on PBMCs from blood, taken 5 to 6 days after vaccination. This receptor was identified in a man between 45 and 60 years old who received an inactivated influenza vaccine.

The CDR3 region is CASLAGVSYEQFF. The CDR3 coding sequence is TGTGCCAGTCTAGCGGGAGTCTCGTATGAGCAGTTCTTC. This sequence joins TRBV7-2 and TRBJ2-1; 10 positions agree with TRBD2. The CDR3 runs to 13 residues. CDR1 and CDR2 from the germline V gene are SGHTA and FQGNSA. V shed 9 bases, J shed 8 bases, and the junction held 7 bases outside the gene matches.